This T cell receptor beta chain was documented in a study of post-analysis software for immune sequencing data. This clonotype was picked up many times. The CDR3 runs to 14 residues. The germline V and J ends were trimmed by 3 bases and 0 bases, with 9 bases remaining between them. Germline V CDR1 and CDR2: DFQATT, SNEGSKA (reference sequence). TCR beta libraries were prepared from cDNA with unique molecular identifiers. Each CDR3 protein gets one entry after TCRdb re-called the PCR reads with MiXCR. The sample holds 160,000 or so distinct CDR3 sequences; around 36% are singletons and the top ten take 25% to 35%.

The V gene is TRBV20-1, the J gene TRBJ2-1; no reliable D call. The sequence was obtained from a girl aged 5 to 17 with multiple sclerosis. The sample here was blood, taken after autologous hematopoietic stem cell transplantation. The CDR3 spells CSARPRYSYNEQFF. CDR3 bases: TGCAGTGCTAGGCCGCGTTACTCCTACAATGAGCAGTTCTTC.